This T cell receptor (beta chain) is drawn from a study of cytomegalovirus exposure and HLA in healthy donors. Study as a whole: Earlier, approximately 110 million unique TCR beta sequences were recovered from about 170 million T cells by an analysis. Study-wide points: Later on, a genetic analysis was performed. It linked a missense variant in DCLRE1C with V- and J-gene trimming of TCR beta. For most subjects, TCR beta sequences were reported to predict HLA-A and HLA-B alleles with accuracy. Beyond CMV serostatus, there was no information to go on about immune exposure.

13 Jbeta primers and 60 Vbeta primers were used for the PCR. The repertoire was sequenced with immunoSEQ multiplex PCR; TCRdb's copy has only in-frame clones and lacks some. The sample gives some 190,000 clones, more than 75% of which show up once; roughly 2.5% is in the top ten. In regard to this clone: Its antigen is currently unknown.

V lost 0 bases and J 4 bases, leaving 7 bases between the germline ends. Germline loops: CDR1 LNHNV, CDR2 YYDKDF (reference sequence). This CDR3 region has 13 residues. The receptor was derived from a woman aged 25 to 39 in good health and CMV-seropositive. Input material: PBMCs. The chain couples TRBV15 to TRBJ2-7; D possibly corresponds to TRBD2 (5 bases). This CDR3 reads CATSRDPGYEQYF. The DNA of the CDR3 is TGTGCCACCAGCAGAGATCCGGGGTACGAGCAGTACTTC.